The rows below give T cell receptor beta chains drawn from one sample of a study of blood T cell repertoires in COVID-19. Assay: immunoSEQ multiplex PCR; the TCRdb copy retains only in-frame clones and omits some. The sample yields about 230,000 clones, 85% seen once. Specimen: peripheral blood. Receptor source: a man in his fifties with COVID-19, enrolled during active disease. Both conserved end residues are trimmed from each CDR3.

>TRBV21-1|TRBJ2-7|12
ASSTGLAGDEQY
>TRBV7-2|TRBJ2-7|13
ASSLDTGSTYEQY
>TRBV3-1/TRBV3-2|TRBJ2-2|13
ASSFDQGHTGELF
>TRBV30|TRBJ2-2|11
AWRQQNTGELF
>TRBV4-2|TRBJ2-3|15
ASSQEGRDSFTDTQY
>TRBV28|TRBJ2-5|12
ASSLGGRGETQY
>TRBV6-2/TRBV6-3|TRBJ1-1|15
ASIPTQGSWMNTEAF
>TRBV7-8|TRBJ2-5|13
ASSLGTGASETQY
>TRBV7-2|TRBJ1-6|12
ASSLGDSYSPLH
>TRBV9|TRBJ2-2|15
ASSVDLRGAVGGELF